Following are 24 T cell receptor beta chains from one sample sequenced in a study of blood T cell repertoires in COVID-19. Some clones are missing from TCRdb's copy, which holds only in-frame ones; the method was immunoSEQ multiplex PCR. The table has about 210,000 clones, approximately 82% seen once. Sequenced input: peripheral blood. These receptors all stem from a man aged 50 to 59 with active or convalescent COVID-19.

The CDR3, as DNA: TGTGCCAGCAGTTTACCAGGGCGCTATCAAGAGACCCAGTACTTC. Translating it yields CASSLPGRYQETQYF. This rearrangement joins TRBV28 to TRBJ2-5; tentative D call: TRBD1 (5 bases). V was shortened by 2 bases and J by 2 bases, with 12 bases between the two germline ends. The CDR3 covers 15 residues. Per germline, CDR1 MDHEN and CDR2 SYDVKM.

The V and J genes are TRBV4-1 and TRBJ1-5, with 7 bases that match TRBD1. V lost 0 bases to trimming and J lost 2 bases; unmatched junction nucleotides: 7. CDR3 length: 17 amino acids. CDR1 is MGHRA and CDR2 is YSYEKL in the germline V gene. Here the CDR3 reads CASSQERTGPRNQPQHF. CDR3 sequence (DNA): TGCGCCAGCAGCCAAGAAAGGACAGGCCCTCGCAATCAGCCCCAGCATTTT.

The chain links TRBV20-1 to TRBJ1-3; D is unresolved. The CDR3 sequence is 11 residues long. Deletions cut 7 bases from V and 4 bases from J, with 8 bases between. Germline V gene lookup returns CDR1 DFQATT and CDR2 SNEGSKA (reference sequence). For the CDR3, the DNA is TGCAGTGTCGGGGTCGGAAACACCATATATTTT. Its protein is CSVGVGNTIYF.

The rearrangement links TRBV4-3 to TRBJ1-4; 10 bases are a match to TRBD1. Per the germline V gene, CDR1 is LGHNA and CDR2 is YSLEER. CDR3 length: 19 amino acids. The junction had 14 bases not matched to a gene; V was cut back by 0 bases and J by 7 bases. The CDR3 here is CASSQDKMGLGTGVEKLFF. CDR3 coding DNA: TGCGCCAGCAGCCAAGATAAAATGGGTTTGGGGACAGGGGTTGAAAAACTGTTTTTT.

The V call is TRBV10-3, the J call TRBJ2-1, with 9 bases that match TRBD2. The CDR3 contains 17 residues. The V and J ends lost 4 bases and 6 bases, in that order; junction bases with no gene match: 13. The germline V gene encodes CDR1 ENHRY and CDR2 SYGVKD. CDR3 protein: CAISGGLAGSLGNEQFF. The CDR3 DNA follows: TGTGCCATCAGTGGTGGCCTAGCGGGGAGTCTCGGCAATGAGCAGTTCTTC.

J is TRBJ2-3 and V is TRBV6-4; D remains ambiguous. The CDR3 totals 13 residues. Germline-derived CDR1 and CDR2 are MRHNA and SNTAGT. Trimming stripped 6 bases from V and 2 bases from J, with 9 bases between. CDR3 amino acids: CASSVSHTDTQYF. As DNA, the CDR3 is TGTGCCAGCAGCGTTTCACACACAGATACGCAGTATTTT.

The rearrangement links TRBV7-2 to TRBJ1-5; TRBD1 is a possible D gene (6 bases). Trimming stripped 2 bases from V and 2 bases from J, with 13 bases between. The CDR3 spans 16 residues. Germline V lookup: CDR1 SGHTA, CDR2 FQGNSA. The CDR3 nucleotides read TGTGCCAGCAGCTTACTTGGGGGCCGGGGCAATCAGCCCCAGCATTTT. This gives the protein CASSLLGGRGNQPQHF.

This clone came up once. This chain uses TRBV3-1 (or the pseudogene TRBV3-2) with TRBJ1-1, with 8 positions matching TRBD1. This CDR3 is 15 amino acids long. The germline CDR1 and CDR2 sequences are LGHDT and YNNKEL (reference sequence). J was trimmed by 3 bases and V by 6 bases; bases with no gene match: 9. DNA for the CDR3: TGTGCCAGCAGGGACAGGGTCTCGGTGGACACTGAAGCTTTCTTT. It yields the protein CASRDRVSVDTEAFF.

The chain employs TRBV10-1 and TRBJ1-5; D ambiguous. The CDR3 contains 15 residues. From germline, CDR1 is WNHNN and CDR2 SYGVQD (reference sequence). V was clipped by 7 bases and J by 10 bases, with 23 bases between them. CDR3 nucleotide sequence: TGCGCCAGCACTCAGGCGGGGTTAGCACCGGGCCCCCAGCATTTT. Amino acid sequence: CASTQAGLAPGPQHF.

The CDR3 spells CATPPSPPGTAEYEQYF. CDR3 nucleotides: TGTGCCACCCCTCCCTCTCCTCCCGGGACAGCTGAGTACGAGCAGTACTTC. V usage is TRBV21-1 and J usage is TRBJ2-7; TRBD1 was called by the table and not checked on the DNA. TRBV21-1 is classified as a pseudogene. The CDR3 totals 17 residues.

The chain carries TRBV14 and TRBJ2-2, with 7 positions matching TRBD2. This CDR3 region has 15 residues. Germline CDR1 SGHDN, CDR2 FVKESK. V trimming: 6 bases; J trimming: 4 bases; junction bases outside the gene matches: 8. The DNA of the CDR3 is TGTGCCAGCAGGCGTACTAGCGAGATCACCGGGGAGCTGTTTTTT. It yields the protein CASRRTSEITGELFF. The variable domain in full, completed from reference TRBV14 and TRBJ2-2, reads EAGVTQFPSHSVIEKGQTVTLRCDPISGHDNLYWYRRVMGKEIKFLLHFVKESKQDESGMPNNRFLAERTGGTYSTLKVQPAELEDSGVYFCASRRTSEITGELFFGEGSRLTVL.

The rearrangement joins TRBV15 to TRBJ1-6; the match to TRBD1 covers 9 bases. The CDR3 is 14 amino acids. With 8 bases clipped from V and 5 bases from J, the junction kept 4 bases outside the gene matches. Germline CDR1 and CDR2: LNHNV and YYDKDF (reference sequence). The CDR3 DNA reads as TGTGCCACCCATCGGACAGGGGATAATTCACCCCTCCACTTT. Translation gives CATHRTGDNSPLHF.

The chain recombines TRBV5-1 with TRBJ1-1; D remains unclear. V was clipped by 6 bases and J by 0 bases, with 15 bases between them. The CDR3 sequence is 15 residues long. Germline CDR1 is SGHRS and CDR2 is YFSETQ. CDR3 sequence: CASILGPGLNTEAFF. DNA of the CDR3: TGCGCCAGCATCCTTGGGCCAGGCCTGAACACTGAAGCTTTCTTT.

The CDR3 here is CASSSMSFAGLAGTYNEQFF. DNA of the CDR3: TGTGCCAGCAGTTCCATGTCGTTCGCGGGACTAGCGGGGACCTACAATGAGCAGTTCTTC. The V gene is TRBV27, the J gene TRBJ2-1; 13 bases are a match to TRBD2. Germline V gene lookup returns CDR1 MNHEY and CDR2 SMNVEV (reference sequence). Trimming at V came to 4 bases and at J to 2 bases, leaving 14 bases not matched to a gene. This CDR3 comprises 20 residues.

This clone was picked up many times. The CDR3 is CASSYAVLSMIYGYTF. In nucleotides, the CDR3 is TGTGCCAGCAGTTACGCAGTCTTGTCCATGATCTATGGCTACACCTTC. J is TRBJ1-2 and V is TRBV6-2 or TRBV6-3; D not certain. CDR3 length: 16 residues. Germline V gene lookup returns CDR1 MNHEY and CDR2 SVGEGT. The V end was cut by 2 bases, the J end by 4 bases, with 17 bases between.

This clone was seen once. J is TRBJ1-1 and V is TRBV18, with D possibly being TRBD1 (6 bases). Germline loops: CDR1 KGHSH, CDR2 LQKENI. V was clipped by 6 bases and J by 0 bases, with 11 bases between them. This CDR3 has 14 residues. The CDR3 reads CASSPDRMNTEAFF. The CDR3 bases are TGTGCCAGCTCGCCGGACAGAATGAACACTGAAGCTTTCTTT. Looking up the rest from reference TRBV18 and TRBJ1-1 gives the full variable domain: NAGVMQNPRHLVRRRGQEARLRCSPMKGHSHVYWYRQLPEEGLKFMVYLQKENIIDESGMPKERFSAEFPKEGPSILRIQQVVRGDSAAYFCASSPDRMNTEAFFGQGTRLTVV.

The rearrangement joins TRBV6-5 to TRBJ1-1; D perhaps matches TRBD1 (6 bases). The CDR3 is made up of 16 amino acids. From germline, CDR1 is MNHEY and CDR2 SVGAGI. V gave up 2 bases and J gave up 3 bases, with 16 bases separating them. CDR3 in DNA: TGTGCCAGCAGTTACGGCTTCAGGGGCTGGGACACTGAAGCTTTCTTT. Protein sequence: CASSYGFRGWDTEAFF.

The rearrangement links TRBV6-5 to TRBJ1-2; D is possibly TRBD1 (5 bases). The length of the CDR3 is 16 residues. Germline assignment: CDR1 MNHEY and CDR2 SVGAGI. Deletions cut 2 bases from V and 4 bases from J, with 17 bases between. The CDR3 nucleotides read TGTGCCAGCAGTTACGGTCCGCGCGGGGGTATCTATGGCTACACCTTC. This sequence encodes CASSYGPRGGIYGYTF.

V usage is TRBV7-2 and J usage is TRBJ2-6, with 7 bases matching TRBD1. The ends lost 1 base at V and 0 bases at J; junction bases unmatched: 3. This CDR3 contains 17 residues. Germline V gene data show CDR1 as SGHTA and CDR2 as FQGNSA. CDR3 nucleotides: TGTGCCAGCAGCTTAGGGCCAGGGGGCTCTGGGGCCAACGTCCTGACTTTC. Its translation is CASSLGPGGSGANVLTF.

This chain links TRBV2 with TRBJ2-4; no clear D. Germline values: CDR1 SNHLY, CDR2 FYNNEI. V was pared by 4 bases and J by 5 bases, with 9 bases between. This CDR3 is 13 amino acids long. Written as DNA, the CDR3 is TGTGCCAGCAGTGTCCAGCGACAAAACATTCAGTACTTC. This encodes CASSVQRQNIQYF.

This chain joins TRBV6-2 or TRBV6-3 and TRBJ2-1; 11 nucleotides align to TRBD2. Trimming took 6 bases from V and 6 from J; bases not matched to a gene: 13. This CDR3 contains 17 residues. Looked up from germline, CDR1 is MNHEY and CDR2 is SVGEGT. In DNA, the CDR3 is TGTGCCAGCAGCCCTGGCCGAATACTAGCGGGGGTCAATGAGCAGTTCTTC. The encoded protein is CASSPGRILAGVNEQFF.

A few counts support this clone. This sequence joins TRBV29-1 and TRBJ1-2; D is unresolved. Germline CDR1 SQVTM, CDR2 ANQGSEA. The length of the CDR3 is 13 residues. Trimming stripped 3 bases from V and 4 bases from J, with 12 bases between. This chain's CDR3 is CSVEVDMSYGYTF. The CDR3 nucleotides are TGCAGCGTTGAGGTAGACATGTCCTATGGCTACACCTTC.

This chain joins TRBV7-2 and TRBJ2-7, with 7 bases fitting TRBD2. Trimming cost V 5 bases and J 9 bases; bases outside gene matches: 4. This CDR3 is built from 11 residues. The germline V gene has CDR1 SGHTA and CDR2 FQGNSA. The CDR3 here is CASSPAGVQYF. The CDR3 DNA follows: TGTGCCAGCAGCCCCGCGGGGGTGCAGTACTTC. The full variable domain, with the rest looked up from reference TRBV7-2 and TRBJ2-7, is GAGVSQSPSNKVTEKGKDVELRCDPISGHTALYWYRQSLGQGLEFLIYFQGNSAPDKSGLPSDRFSAERTGGSVSTLTIQRTQQEDSAVYLCASSPAGVQYFGPGTRLTVT.

The V gene is TRBV9, the J gene TRBJ2-3; 10 bases are a match to TRBD1. The CDR3 spans 16 residues. CDR1 is SGDLS and CDR2 is YYNGEE in the germline V gene. J was trimmed by 3 bases and V by 4 bases; bases with no gene match: 8. CDR3 in amino acids: CASSPLTGGETDTQYF. The CDR3 DNA follows: TGTGCCAGCAGCCCCCTGACAGGGGGCGAGACAGATACGCAGTATTTT.